This TCR beta chain was retrieved from a study of blood T cell repertoires in COVID-19. About the study: COVID-19 samples from acute and convalescent phases originated in the United States, Italy and Spain. T cells, B-cell-depleted T cells, or PBMCs provided the cDNA or gDNA that served as material.

Under the authors' procedure: Reference gene primer amplification gave nucleated cell count estimates. TCRdb's copy holds only in-frame clones and misses some; the assay was immunoSEQ multiplex PCR. The D gene and trimming were derived from the DNA, and the V and J assignments and clone size from that table. The sample includes some 230,000 clones, 70% to 90% seen only once; the top ten take about 2.2%. The CDR3 has 16 residues. The V segment lost 3 bases and the J segment 0 bases; nucleotides outside the gene matches: 5. CDR1 is SSHAT, CDR2 FNYEAQ, per germline (reference sequence). The receptor's source is a man aged 25 to 40 who had recovered from COVID-19. The V gene is TRBV7-7, the J gene TRBJ2-3; 8 bases fit TRBD2. The sequenced sample was peripheral blood. This CDR3 reads CASSLGGGTSTDTQYF. The DNA for the CDR3 is TGTGCCAGCAGCTTGGGCGGGGGGACTAGCACAGATACGCAGTATTTT.